Following are 14 T cell receptor beta chains from one sample sequenced in a study of Graves' ophthalmopathy and Graves' hyperthyroidism. Researchers took RNA transcripts and amplified TCR beta CDR3 regions from them. Investigators did first-round RT-PCR with HTBI primers, then second-round multiplex PCR. One entry per CDR3 protein, called by TCRdb with MiXCR from the multiplex PCR reads. The sample includes hundreds of thousands of distinct CDR3 sequences, roughly 21% of them seen just once. Source material: peripheral blood. The source of these receptors is a woman younger than 35 with stable Graves' hyperthyroidism.

This clonotype was recorded a few times. CDR3 sequence reads: CASSPQGARVGGYTF. The CDR3 coding sequence is TGTGCCAGCAGCCCACAGGGGGCGCGGGTCGGAGGCTACACCTTC. The chain joins TRBV2 to TRBJ1-2, with TRBD1 identical over 9 bases. Unmatched junction bases numbered 13, after V lost 6 bases and J lost 8 bases. CDR3 length: 15 residues. Germline V gene lookup returns CDR1 SNHLY and CDR2 FYNNEI.

V is TRBV28 and J is TRBJ2-7, with 10 bases lining up with TRBD2. The CDR3 has 16 amino acids. Germline V gene data show CDR1 as MDHEN and CDR2 as SYDVKM. The trim removed 5 bases at V and 6 bases at J, leaving 13 bases unmatched. The CDR3 here is CASSPPGLARVGEQYF. For the CDR3, the DNA is TGTGCCAGCAGTCCCCCGGGACTAGCGAGGGTAGGCGAGCAGTACTTC.

This clonotype was counted many times. This rearrangement joins TRBV30 to TRBJ2-7, with D maybe TRBD2 (9 bases). Trimming pared 5 bases from V and 7 bases from J, leaving 21 bases between. CDR3 length: 14 residues. The germline V gene encodes CDR1 GTSNPN and CDR2 SVGIG (reference sequence). The CDR3: CAWDRGGRAREQYF. The CDR3 nucleotides are TGTGCCTGGGACAGGGGCGGGAGGGCCCGGGAGCAGTACTTC.

In this sample, this clonotype turned up many times. V usage is TRBV5-1 and J usage is TRBJ1-1; D not resolved. CDR1 is SGHRS and CDR2 is YFSETQ in the germline V gene. This CDR3 contains 14 residues. Trimming cost V 0 bases and J 0 bases, with 6 bases left between them. The CDR3 bases are TGCGCCAGCAGCTTGGAAAGGCTGAACACTGAAGCTTTCTTT. It translates to CASSLERLNTEAFF.

V usage is TRBV28 and J usage is TRBJ2-5; 9 nucleotides align to TRBD1. From germline, CDR1 is MDHEN and CDR2 SYDVKM. Trimming cost V 5 bases and J 3 bases; bases outside gene matches: 10. The CDR3 extends over 16 amino acids. The CDR3 region is CASSGRYRGRKETQYF. CDR3 bases: TGTGCCAGCAGTGGACGGTACAGGGGGCGCAAAGAGACCCAGTACTTC.

With respect to this clonotype: This could be a read error, since a much larger clone is one nucleotide away. Here the CDR3 omits its conserved ending phenylalanine or tryptophan, so a read error is the likely source. This rearrangement joins TRBV11-1 to TRBJ2-7; 8 bases are a match to TRBD1. The CDR3 is made up of 14 amino acids. In germline, CDR1 is SGHAT, CDR2 FQDESV (reference sequence). The V gene end was trimmed by 5 bases and the J gene end by 5 bases; junction bases not matched to a gene: 8. CDR3 residues: CASSQGAGFHEQYY. DNA for the CDR3: TGTGCCAGCAGCCAGGGGGCCGGGTTCCACGAGCAGTACTAC.

This clonotype showed up many times. V gene TRBV28 combines with J gene TRBJ1-3; D is uncertain. Looked up from germline, CDR1 is MDHEN and CDR2 is SYDVKM. This CDR3 contains 13 residues. Trimming removed 8 bases at V and 0 bases at J, with 8 bases between. The CDR3 sequence is CASDSNSGNTIYF. The CDR3 bases are TGTGCCAGCGATAGCAACTCTGGAAACACCATATATTTT.

This clonotype was observed a few times. Sequence at one end of the junction differs from germline and may be a read error. The rearrangement uses TRBV19 and TRBJ1-1, with unresolved D. The CDR3 contains 12 residues. Per the germline V gene, CDR1 is LNHDA and CDR2 is SQIVND (reference sequence). The CDR3 here is CASSRWNTEACF. The CDR3 region has the DNA TGTGCCAGCTCACGGTGGAACACTGAAGCTTGCTTT.

This clonotype was recorded a few times. The chain employs TRBV11-2 and TRBJ1-2; TRBD1 agrees at 8 bases. Germline CDR1 reads SGHAT; CDR2 reads FQNNGV. The CDR3 loop spans 14 amino acids. V lost 8 bases, J lost 5 bases, and 10 bases stayed unmatched. The CDR3 DNA sequence: TGTGCCAGCTTCCCAGGGACAGGTCCTTATGGCTACACCTTC. Translation gives CASFPGTGPYGYTF.

This clonotype was detected many times. The chain combines TRBV7-8 with TRBJ2-5; D is undetermined. Trimming stripped 2 bases from V and 2 bases from J, with 12 bases between. CDR1 SGHVS and CDR2 FQNEAQ come from the germline V gene. The CDR3 has 15 residues. Written as DNA, the CDR3 is TGTGCCAGCAGCTTAAATAAAAGATTGCAAGAGACCCAGTACTTC. Its protein product is CASSLNKRLQETQYF.

This clonotype was detected many times. The chain uses TRBV4-3 and TRBJ2-4; possible D gene TRBD2, 5 bases. CDR3 size: 16 residues. Between the trimmed V and J ends, which lost 3 bases and 4 bases, there was a span of 16 bases. Per germline, CDR1 LGHNA and CDR2 YSLEER. The CDR3 sequence: CASSHWGWERKNIQYF. CDR3 DNA: TGCGCCAGCAGCCACTGGGGTTGGGAGCGGAAAAACATTCAGTACTTC.

This clonotype was found many times. The chain links TRBV4-1 to TRBJ2-7; D is unresolved. Germline V gene sequence: CDR1 MGHRA, CDR2 YSYEKL. The CDR3 covers 18 residues. Trimming stripped 0 bases from V and 0 bases from J, with 18 bases between. The CDR3 spells CASSQDPGLAEISYEQYF. CDR3 coding DNA: TGCGCCAGCAGCCAAGATCCGGGCTTAGCTGAGATCTCCTACGAGCAGTACTTC.

This clonotype was seen a few times. J is TRBJ1-1 and V is TRBV4-1; TRBD1 matches 12 bases. CDR3 length: 17 amino acids. V lost 5 bases and J lost 8; bases outside the gene matches: 15. Germline assignment: CDR1 MGHRA and CDR2 YSYEKL. The DNA of the CDR3 is TGCGCCAGCAGCTCAGGCGGGACAGGGGGCCTCGCAGGAGAAGCTTTCTTT. It encodes CASSSGGTGGLAGEAFF.

The table lists this clonotype with many counts. CDR3 sequence reads: CSADTGDAKNIQYF. The CDR3 nucleotides are TGCAGTGCTGATACAGGGGACGCCAAAAACATTCAGTACTTC. This chain connects TRBV20-1 to TRBJ2-4, with 7 bases lining up with TRBD1. Germline CDR1 reads DFQATT; CDR2 reads SNEGSKA (reference sequence). This CDR3 is 14 amino acids long. The V and J ends lost 5 bases and 1 base, in that order; junction bases with no gene match: 5.